The 26 T cell receptor beta chains reported below all come from one sample, sequenced in a study of blood T cell repertoires in COVID-19. The protocol was immunoSEQ multiplex PCR, while the TCRdb copy is restricted to in-frame clones and leaves out a portion. This table holds some 70,000 clones, more than 70% found once. The sequenced sample consisted of peripheral blood. Receptor source: a woman between 65 and 79 years old with acute or convalescent COVID-19.

The chain combines TRBV6-5 with TRBJ1-2; unclear D gene. Germline V gene sequence: CDR1 MNHEY, CDR2 SVGAGI. V lost 5 bases to trimming and J lost 6 bases, with 16 bases between them. The CDR3 length is 14 residues. The CDR3 sequence: CASSRSQKYNGYTF. The CDR3 nucleotides read TGTGCCAGCAGTAGATCTCAGAAATACAATGGCTACACCTTC.

This sequence joins TRBV28 and TRBJ1-3, with a weak D call TRBD1 (5 bases). This CDR3 is built from 15 residues. The V and J ends lost 3 bases and 0 bases respectively, with 9 bases between them. Germline assignment: CDR1 MDHEN and CDR2 SYDVKM. CDR3 amino acids: CASSFSGASGNTIYF. DNA of the CDR3: TGTGCCAGCAGTTTTAGTGGGGCCTCTGGAAACACCATATATTTT.

This chain uses TRBV12-5 with TRBJ1-4; TRBD1 might be the D (6 bases). CDR1 is LGHNT, CDR2 FRNRAP, per germline. The CDR3 runs 15 residues. V was trimmed by 6 bases and J by 2 bases, leaving 13 bases between them. CDR3 loop: CASGLRQATNEKLFF. The CDR3 nucleotides are TGTGCTAGTGGCCTCCGACAGGCGACTAATGAAAAACTGTTTTTT. The full variable domain, with the rest looked up from reference TRBV12-5 and TRBJ1-4, is DARVTQTPRHKVTEMGQEVTMRCQPILGHNTVFWYRQTMMQGLELLAYFRNRAPLDDSGMPKDRFSAEMPDATLATLKIQPSEPRDSAVYFCASGLRQATNEKLFFGSGTQLSVL.

The J gene is TRBJ1-1, the V gene TRBV5-1; D not certain. This CDR3 region has 15 residues. V was trimmed by 3 bases and J by 2 bases, leaving 14 bases between them. Germline CDR1 reads SGHRS; CDR2 reads YFSETQ. CDR3 sequence: CASSWREQTNTEAFF. CDR3 coding DNA: TGCGCCAGCAGCTGGAGGGAACAGACAAACACTGAAGCTTTCTTT.

This clone was picked up one time. The genes are TRBV7-9 and TRBJ2-5; D is ambiguous. CDR1 and CDR2 (germline): SEHNR, FQNEAQ (reference sequence). The CDR3 consists of 15 residues. Trimming took off 5 bases at V and 2 bases at J, with 15 bases between the two ends. The CDR3 nucleotides are TGTGCCAGCAGCCACCCCAGGATCTTACAAGAGACCCAGTACTTC. It translates to CASSHPRILQETQYF. The full variable domain, in which reference TRBV7-9 and TRBJ2-5 provide the parts outside the CDR3, is DTGVSQNPRHKITKRGQNVTFRCDPISEHNRLYWYRQTLGQGPEFLTYFQNEAQLEKSRLLSDRFSAERPKGSFSTLEIQRTEQGDSAMYLCASSHPRILQETQYFGPGTRLLVL.

The genes are TRBV18 and TRBJ2-7; D remains unclear. The CDR3 runs 13 residues. Trimming removed 6 bases at V and 7 bases at J, with 16 bases between. Germline V gene data show CDR1 as KGHSH and CDR2 as LQKENI. The CDR3 DNA reads as TGTGCCAGCTCTCTTTCCGGAGCCGGAGAGCAGTACTTC. Amino acids: CASSLSGAGEQYF. The full variable domain, completed using reference TRBV18 and TRBJ2-7, is NAGVMQNPRHLVRRRGQEARLRCSPMKGHSHVYWYRQLPEEGLKFMVYLQKENIIDESGMPKERFSAEFPKEGPSILRIQQVVRGDSAAYFCASSLSGAGEQYFGPGTRLTVT.

This chain uses TRBV5-4 with TRBJ2-7; 8 bases align to TRBD1. The ends lost 4 bases at V and 6 bases at J; junction bases unmatched: 9. The CDR3 has 14 residues. CDR1 is SGHNT and CDR2 is YYREEE in the germline V gene (reference sequence). DNA for the CDR3: TGTGCCAGCAGCCTCCGGACAGGGAAGGGCGAGCAGTACTTC. It translates to CASSLRTGKGEQYF.

The J gene is TRBJ1-2, the V gene TRBV11-2, with D perhaps TRBD1 (6 bases). The CDR3 contains 14 residues. With 5 bases removed from V and 2 bases from J, the gap between germline ends came to 12 bases. CDR1 is SGHAT, CDR2 FQNNGV, per germline. The CDR3 protein is CASSRTGQNYGYTF. The CDR3 DNA follows: TGTGCCAGCAGCCGTACAGGGCAGAACTATGGCTACACCTTC. The full variable domain, rest sourced from reference TRBV11-2 and TRBJ1-2, is EAGVAQSPRYKIIEKRQSVAFWCNPISGHATLYWYQQILGQGPKLLIQFQNNGVVDDSQLPKDRFSAERLKGVDSTLKIQPAKLEDSAVYLCASSRTGQNYGYTFGSGTRLTVV.

The rearrangement joins TRBV7-2 to TRBJ1-2, with a tentative D call TRBD1 (6 bases). The germline V gene has CDR1 SGHTA and CDR2 FQGNSA. The CDR3 sequence is 12 residues long. With 5 bases removed from V and 5 bases from J, the gap between germline ends came to 9 bases. This CDR3 is CASSLQGYGYTF. Written as DNA, the CDR3 is TGTGCCAGCAGCCTACAGGGATATGGCTACACCTTC.

This chain links TRBV3-1 (or the pseudogene TRBV3-2) with TRBJ1-1; D gene uncertain. The CDR3 is 13 residues long. V was clipped by 4 bases and J by 7 bases, with 13 bases between them. Germline V gene data show CDR1 as LGHDT and CDR2 as YNNKEL (reference sequence). The CDR3 loop reads CASSPRETSEAFF. CDR3 coding DNA: TGTGCCAGCAGCCCTCGGGAGACTAGTGAAGCTTTCTTT.

The chain joins TRBV19 to TRBJ1-5; D is unresolved. Germline assignment: CDR1 LNHDA and CDR2 SQIVND (reference sequence). This CDR3 has 13 residues. The germline V and J ends were trimmed by 0 bases and 7 bases, with 7 bases remaining between them. CDR3 region: CASSIDGSQPQHF. Written as DNA, the CDR3 is TGTGCCAGTAGTATAGATGGGAGCCAGCCCCAGCATTTT.

This clone was seen more than once but under ten times. This sequence joins TRBV5-1 and TRBJ1-5; maybe TRBD1 (5 bases). Per the germline V gene, CDR1 is SGHRS and CDR2 is YFSETQ. The CDR3 contains 15 residues. The V end lost 0 bases, the J end lost 0 bases, and 7 bases lay between the germline ends. The CDR3 reads CASSLEGLSNQPQHF. CDR3 nucleotides: TGCGCCAGCAGCTTGGAGGGGCTTAGCAATCAGCCCCAGCATTTT.

This clone appeared once. The DNA of the CDR3 is TGCGCCAGCAGCCAAGCTTCCAGGGGCGGGGGTCAGCCCCAGCATTTT. This codes for CASSQASRGGGQPQHF. The chain employs TRBV4-1 and TRBJ1-5; tentative D call: TRBD1 (6 bases). Germline V lookup: CDR1 MGHRA, CDR2 YSYEKL. V lost 1 base and J lost 6, with 16 bases in between. The CDR3 totals 16 residues.

The CDR3 sequence: CASSPPSEKKQFF. The CDR3 bases are TGTGCCAGCTCACCACCCAGCGAAAAAAAGCAGTTCTTC. The chain is built from TRBV18 and TRBJ2-1; no reliable D call. Deletions cut 0 bases from V and 11 bases from J, with 11 bases between. The CDR3 has 13 residues. Germline-derived CDR1 and CDR2 are KGHSH and LQKENI.

V usage is TRBV27 and J usage is TRBJ2-1; 10 positions match TRBD2. V was clipped by 2 bases and J by 6 bases; unmatched bases: 13. From germline, CDR1 is MNHEY and CDR2 SMNVEV (reference sequence). This CDR3 has 18 residues. The CDR3 sequence: CASSLTSGGAGSRNEQFF. CDR3 nucleotide sequence: TGTGCCAGCAGTTTAACCAGCGGGGGGGCCGGTTCACGCAATGAGCAGTTCTTC.

In nucleotides, the CDR3 is TGCGCCAGCAGCTTGGCCGGACTAGCGGGGGAGGGTGAGCAGTTCTTC. Translation gives CASSLAGLAGEGEQFF. This chain joins TRBV5-1 and TRBJ2-1; 13 bases line up with TRBD2. The CDR3 contains 16 residues. Germline V gene data show CDR1 as SGHRS and CDR2 as YFSETQ. Trimming at V came to 0 bases and at J to 9 bases, leaving 6 bases not matched to a gene.

This clone has just a few counts. The chain combines TRBV3-1 (or the pseudogene TRBV3-2) with TRBJ1-2, with 7 bases aligning to TRBD1. The V and J ends lost 1 base and 4 bases, in that order; junction bases with no gene match: 18. The CDR3 runs 19 residues. Germline V gene sequence: CDR1 LGHDT, CDR2 YNNKEL (reference sequence). The CDR3 bases are TGTGCCAGCAGCCAAGGGGTGGGGTTAACAGGGGCCTCATTCTATGGCTACACCTTC. This codes for CASSQGVGLTGASFYGYTF.

V and J are TRBV9 and TRBJ2-5; TRBD2 might be the D (5 bases). V was shortened by 1 base and J by 2 bases, with 18 bases between the two germline ends. The germline CDR1 and CDR2 sequences are SGDLS and YYNGEE. CDR3 size: 17 residues. The CDR3 loop reads CASSVSGGLGTQETQYF. CDR3 DNA sequence: TGTGCCAGCAGCGTATCTGGAGGCCTAGGAACTCAAGAGACCCAGTACTTC.

The chain has TRBV5-4 and TRBJ1-1; maybe TRBD1 (5 bases). This CDR3 is built from 14 residues. V lost 2 bases to trimming and J lost 1 base, with 9 bases between them. The germline V gene has CDR1 SGHNT and CDR2 YYREEE (reference sequence). The CDR3 region is CASSLRGRNTEAFF. CDR3 DNA sequence: TGTGCCAGCAGCTTACGGGGGAGGAACACTGAAGCTTTCTTT.

This sequence joins TRBV7-3 and TRBJ2-3; D call uncertain. CDR3 length: 13 residues. Germline values: CDR1 SGHTA, CDR2 FQGTGA. V was trimmed by 8 bases and J by 2 bases, leaving 11 bases between them. The CDR3 region has the DNA TGTGCCAGCGGTTATCCTAACACAGATACGCAGTATTTT. It yields the protein CASGYPNTDTQYF.

The chain recombines TRBV27 with TRBJ2-7; D is perhaps TRBD2 (7 bases). V dropped 6 bases and J dropped 0 bases, with 21 bases sitting between them. Germline V gene lookup returns CDR1 MNHEY and CDR2 SMNVEV (reference sequence). The CDR3 totals 17 residues. The CDR3 coding sequence is TGTGCCAGCAGAACGGGGGGTCTGCAGGGGATCTCCTACGAGCAGTACTTC. Amino acid sequence: CASRTGGLQGISYEQYF.

The V call is TRBV28, the J call TRBJ1-6, with TRBD1 as a possible D gene (5 bases). The V gene's germline CDR1 is MDHEN and CDR2 SYDVKM. The CDR3 consists of 18 residues. The V and J ends lost 3 bases and 0 bases respectively, with 15 bases between them. This CDR3 reads CASSFMGQWSSYNSPLHF. Written as DNA, the CDR3 is TGTGCCAGCAGTTTCATGGGGCAATGGAGCTCCTATAATTCACCCCTCCACTTT.

This chain uses TRBV20-1 with TRBJ1-1, with no clear D. Trimming took off 3 bases at V and 8 bases at J, with 10 bases between the two ends. This CDR3 is 11 amino acids long. The germline V gene has CDR1 DFQATT and CDR2 SNEGSKA (reference sequence). The DNA for the CDR3 is TGCAGTGCTAGGAAGGAGGGAGAAGCTTTCTTT. Amino acid sequence: CSARKEGEAFF.

V is TRBV6-5 and J is TRBJ1-4, with D maybe TRBD1 (5 bases). Germline lookup yields CDR1 MNHEY and CDR2 SVGAGI. The germline V and J ends were trimmed by 7 bases and 7 bases, with 13 bases remaining between them. This CDR3 comprises 13 residues. CDR3 region: CASIRSQGEKLFF. The CDR3 DNA reads TGTGCCAGCATAAGGTCCCAGGGTGAAAAACTGTTTTTT.

The chain is built from TRBV3-1 (or the pseudogene TRBV3-2) and TRBJ1-5; TRBD1 agrees at 7 bases. Germline CDR1 is LGHDT and CDR2 is YNNKEL (reference sequence). J was trimmed by 0 bases and V by 4 bases; bases with no gene match: 6. There are 16 residues in the CDR3. In nucleotides, the CDR3 is TGTGCCAGCAGCCCTCGACAGGGCGATAGCAATCAGCCCCAGCATTTT. It encodes CASSPRQGDSNQPQHF.

The J gene is TRBJ1-5, the V gene TRBV6-2 or TRBV6-3; D is unresolved. Germline V CDR1 and CDR2: MNHEY, SVGEGT. V lost 2 bases and J 0 bases, leaving 17 bases between the germline ends. The CDR3 has 18 amino acids. The CDR3 DNA follows: TGTGCCAGCAGTTACGACACCCGGCGGGGAATTAGCAATCAGCCCCAGCATTTT. Its protein product is CASSYDTRRGISNQPQHF.